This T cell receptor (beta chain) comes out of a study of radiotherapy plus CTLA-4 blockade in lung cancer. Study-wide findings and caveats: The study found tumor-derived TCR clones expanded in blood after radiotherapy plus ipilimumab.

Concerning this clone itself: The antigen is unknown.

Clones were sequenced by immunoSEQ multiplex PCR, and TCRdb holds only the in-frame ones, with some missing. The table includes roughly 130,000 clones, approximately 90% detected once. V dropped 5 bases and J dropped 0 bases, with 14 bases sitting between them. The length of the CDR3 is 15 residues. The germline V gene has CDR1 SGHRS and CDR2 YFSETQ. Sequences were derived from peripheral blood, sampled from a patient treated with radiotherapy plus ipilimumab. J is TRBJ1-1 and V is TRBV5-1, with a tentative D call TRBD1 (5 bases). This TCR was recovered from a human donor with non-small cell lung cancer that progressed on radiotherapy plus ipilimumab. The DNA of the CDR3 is TGCGCCAGCAGTTTTCTTGGGGGGGTGAACACTGAAGCTTTCTTT. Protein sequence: CASSFLGGVNTEAFF.